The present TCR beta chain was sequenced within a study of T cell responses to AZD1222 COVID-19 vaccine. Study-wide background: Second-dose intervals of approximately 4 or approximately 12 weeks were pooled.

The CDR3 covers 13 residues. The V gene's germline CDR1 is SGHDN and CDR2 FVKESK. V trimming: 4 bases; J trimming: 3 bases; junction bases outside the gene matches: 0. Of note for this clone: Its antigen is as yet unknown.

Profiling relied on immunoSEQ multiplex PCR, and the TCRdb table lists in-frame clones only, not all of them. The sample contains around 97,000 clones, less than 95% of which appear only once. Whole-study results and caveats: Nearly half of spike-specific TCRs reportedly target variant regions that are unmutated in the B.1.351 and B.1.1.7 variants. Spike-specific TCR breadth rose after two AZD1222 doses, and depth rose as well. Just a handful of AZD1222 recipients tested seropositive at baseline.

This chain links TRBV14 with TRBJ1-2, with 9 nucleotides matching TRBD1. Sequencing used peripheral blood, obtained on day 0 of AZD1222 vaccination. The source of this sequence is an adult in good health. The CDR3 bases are TGTGCCAGCAGCCGGGACAGGGACTATGGCTACACCTTC. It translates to CASSRDRDYGYTF.